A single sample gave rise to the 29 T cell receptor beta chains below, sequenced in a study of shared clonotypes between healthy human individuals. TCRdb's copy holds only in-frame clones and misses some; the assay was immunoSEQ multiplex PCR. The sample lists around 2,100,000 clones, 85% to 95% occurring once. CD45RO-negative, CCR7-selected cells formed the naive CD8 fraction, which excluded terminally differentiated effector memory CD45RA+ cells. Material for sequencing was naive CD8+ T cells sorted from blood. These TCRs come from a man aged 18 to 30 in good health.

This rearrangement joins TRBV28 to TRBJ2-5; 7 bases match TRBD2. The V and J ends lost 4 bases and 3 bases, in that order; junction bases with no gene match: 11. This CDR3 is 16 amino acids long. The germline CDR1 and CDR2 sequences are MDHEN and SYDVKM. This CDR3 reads CASSWPGRGYEETQYF. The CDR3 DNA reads TGTGCCAGCAGTTGGCCGGGGAGGGGCTATGAAGAGACCCAGTACTTC.

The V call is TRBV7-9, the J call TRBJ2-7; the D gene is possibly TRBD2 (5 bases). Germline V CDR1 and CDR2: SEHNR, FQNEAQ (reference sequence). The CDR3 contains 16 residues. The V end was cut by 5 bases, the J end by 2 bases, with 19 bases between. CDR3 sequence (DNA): TGTGCCAGCAGCCCAGGAGGCCGGGGATCGCCCTACGAGCAGTACTTC. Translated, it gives CASSPGGRGSPYEQYF.

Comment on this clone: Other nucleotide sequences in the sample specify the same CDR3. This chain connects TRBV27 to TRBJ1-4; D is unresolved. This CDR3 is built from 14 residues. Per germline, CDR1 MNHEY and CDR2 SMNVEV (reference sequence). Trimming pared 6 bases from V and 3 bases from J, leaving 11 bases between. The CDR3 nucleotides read TGTGCCAGCAGCTTCGGTGGGGCTAATGAAAAACTGTTTTTT. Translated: CASSFGGANEKLFF.

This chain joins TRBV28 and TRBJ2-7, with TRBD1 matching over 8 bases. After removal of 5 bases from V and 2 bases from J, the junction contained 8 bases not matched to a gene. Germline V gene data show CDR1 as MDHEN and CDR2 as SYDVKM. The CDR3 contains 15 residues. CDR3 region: CASSHGQGATYEQYF. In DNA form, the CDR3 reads TGTGCCAGCAGTCACGGACAGGGTGCGACCTACGAGCAGTACTTC.

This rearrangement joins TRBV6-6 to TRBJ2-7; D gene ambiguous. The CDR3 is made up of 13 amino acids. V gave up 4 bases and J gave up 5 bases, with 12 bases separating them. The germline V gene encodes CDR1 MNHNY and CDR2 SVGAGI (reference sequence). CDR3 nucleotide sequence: TGTGCCAGCAGTTGGGTCGCGGCCAACGAGCAGTACTTC. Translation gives CASSWVAANEQYF.

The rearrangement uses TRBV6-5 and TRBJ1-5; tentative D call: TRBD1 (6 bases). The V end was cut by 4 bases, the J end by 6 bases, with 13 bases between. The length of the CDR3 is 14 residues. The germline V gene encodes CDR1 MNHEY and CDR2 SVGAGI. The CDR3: CASSSYRAAQPQHF. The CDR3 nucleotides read TGTGCCAGCAGTTCTTACAGGGCGGCTCAGCCCCAGCATTTT.

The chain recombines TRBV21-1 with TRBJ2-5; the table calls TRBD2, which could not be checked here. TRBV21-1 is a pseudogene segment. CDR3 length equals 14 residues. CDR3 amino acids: CASSKVAVQETQYF. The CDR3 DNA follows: TGTGCCAGCAGCAAAGTAGCAGTACAAGAGACCCAGTACTTC.

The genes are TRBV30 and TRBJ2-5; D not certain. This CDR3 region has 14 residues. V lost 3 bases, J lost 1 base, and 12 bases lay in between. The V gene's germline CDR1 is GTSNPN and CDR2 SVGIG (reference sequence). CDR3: CAWRGHPFQETQYF. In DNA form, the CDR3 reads TGTGCCTGGAGAGGTCACCCGTTCCAAGAGACCCAGTACTTC.

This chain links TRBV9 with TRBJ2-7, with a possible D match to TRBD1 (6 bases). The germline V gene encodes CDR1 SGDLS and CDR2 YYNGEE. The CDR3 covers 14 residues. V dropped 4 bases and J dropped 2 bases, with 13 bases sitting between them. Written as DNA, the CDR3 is TGTGCCAGCAGCCAAGATCGGGACACCTACGAGCAGTACTTC. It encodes CASSQDRDTYEQYF.

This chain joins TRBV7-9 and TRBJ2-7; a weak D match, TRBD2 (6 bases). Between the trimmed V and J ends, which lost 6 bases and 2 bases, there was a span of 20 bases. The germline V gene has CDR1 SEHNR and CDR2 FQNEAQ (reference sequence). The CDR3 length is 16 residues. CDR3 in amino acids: CASSPVGGGIPYEQYF. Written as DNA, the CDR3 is TGTGCCAGCAGTCCAGTCGGGGGAGGTATACCCTACGAGCAGTACTTC.

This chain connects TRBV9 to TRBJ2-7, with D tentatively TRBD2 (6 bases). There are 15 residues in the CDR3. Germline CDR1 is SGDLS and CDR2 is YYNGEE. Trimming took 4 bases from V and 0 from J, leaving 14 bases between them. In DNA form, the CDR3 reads TGTGCCAGCAGCCAAGGGACTGCCGTCTCCTACGAGCAGTACTTC. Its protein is CASSQGTAVSYEQYF.

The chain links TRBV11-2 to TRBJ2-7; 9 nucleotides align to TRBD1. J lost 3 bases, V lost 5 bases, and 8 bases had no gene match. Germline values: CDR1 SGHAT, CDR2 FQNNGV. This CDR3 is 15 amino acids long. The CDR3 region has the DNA TGTGCCAGCAGCACCTCGGACAGGGGCAGCTACGAGCAGTACTTC. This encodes CASSTSDRGSYEQYF.

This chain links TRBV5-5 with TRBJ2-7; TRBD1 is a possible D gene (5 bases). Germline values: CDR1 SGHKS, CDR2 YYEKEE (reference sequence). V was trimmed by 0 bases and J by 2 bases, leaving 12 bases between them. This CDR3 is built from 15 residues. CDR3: CASSLDVTAPYEQYF. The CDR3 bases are TGTGCCAGCAGCTTGGATGTGACAGCACCCTACGAGCAGTACTTC. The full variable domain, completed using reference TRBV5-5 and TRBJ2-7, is DAGVTQSPTHLIKTRGQQVTLRCSPISGHKSVSWYQQVLGQGPQFIFQYYEKEERGRGNFPDRFSARQFPNYSSELNVNALLLGDSALYLCASSLDVTAPYEQYFGPGTRLTVT.

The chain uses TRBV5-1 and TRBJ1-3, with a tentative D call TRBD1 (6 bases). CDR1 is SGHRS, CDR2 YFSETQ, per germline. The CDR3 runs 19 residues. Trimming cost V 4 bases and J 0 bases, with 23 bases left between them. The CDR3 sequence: CASSLFWVRQDYSGNTIYF. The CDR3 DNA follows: TGCGCCAGCAGCCTGTTTTGGGTCCGACAGGACTACTCTGGAAACACCATATATTTT.

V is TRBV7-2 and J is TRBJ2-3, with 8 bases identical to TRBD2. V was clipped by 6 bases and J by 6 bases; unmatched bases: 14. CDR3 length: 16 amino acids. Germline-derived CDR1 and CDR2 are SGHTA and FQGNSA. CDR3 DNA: TGTGCCAGCAGTCACGACCTGGCGGGAGGATCGGATACGCAGTATTTT. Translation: CASSHDLAGGSDTQYF.

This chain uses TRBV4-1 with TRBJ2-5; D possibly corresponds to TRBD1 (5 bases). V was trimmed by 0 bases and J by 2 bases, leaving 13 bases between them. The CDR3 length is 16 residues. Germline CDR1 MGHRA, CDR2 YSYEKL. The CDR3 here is CASSQEAQGIQETQYF. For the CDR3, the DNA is TGCGCCAGCAGCCAAGAGGCGCAGGGAATTCAAGAGACCCAGTACTTC.

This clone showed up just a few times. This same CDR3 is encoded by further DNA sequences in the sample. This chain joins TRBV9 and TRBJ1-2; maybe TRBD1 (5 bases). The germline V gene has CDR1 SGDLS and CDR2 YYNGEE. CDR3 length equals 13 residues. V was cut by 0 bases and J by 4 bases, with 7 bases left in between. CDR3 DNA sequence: TGTGCCAGCAGCGTAGGGGGCCTCTATGGCTACACCTTC. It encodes CASSVGGLYGYTF.

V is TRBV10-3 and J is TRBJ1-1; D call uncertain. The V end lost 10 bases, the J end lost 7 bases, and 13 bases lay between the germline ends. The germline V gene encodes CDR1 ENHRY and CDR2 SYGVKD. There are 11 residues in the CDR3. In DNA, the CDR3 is TGTGCCACCAGAGACAATGATGAAGCTTTCTTT. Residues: CATRDNDEAFF.

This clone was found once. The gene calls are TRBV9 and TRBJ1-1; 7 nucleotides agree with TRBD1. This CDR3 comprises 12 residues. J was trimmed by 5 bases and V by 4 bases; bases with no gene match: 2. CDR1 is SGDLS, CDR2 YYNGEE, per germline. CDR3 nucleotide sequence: TGTGCCAGCAGCCTCAGGGGGACTGAAGCTTTCTTT. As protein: CASSLRGTEAFF.

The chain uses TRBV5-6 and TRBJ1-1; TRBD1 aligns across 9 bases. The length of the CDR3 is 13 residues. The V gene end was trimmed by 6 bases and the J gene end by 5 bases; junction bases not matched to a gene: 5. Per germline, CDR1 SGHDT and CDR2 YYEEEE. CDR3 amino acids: CASTQQGATEAFF. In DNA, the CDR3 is TGTGCCAGCACGCAACAGGGGGCAACTGAAGCTTTCTTT.

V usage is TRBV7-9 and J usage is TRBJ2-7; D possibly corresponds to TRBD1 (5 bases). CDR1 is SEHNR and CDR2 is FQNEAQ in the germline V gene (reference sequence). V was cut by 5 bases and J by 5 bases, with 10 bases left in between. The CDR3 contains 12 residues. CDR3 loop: CASSPIQDEQYF. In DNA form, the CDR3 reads TGTGCCAGCAGCCCAATACAGGACGAGCAGTACTTC.

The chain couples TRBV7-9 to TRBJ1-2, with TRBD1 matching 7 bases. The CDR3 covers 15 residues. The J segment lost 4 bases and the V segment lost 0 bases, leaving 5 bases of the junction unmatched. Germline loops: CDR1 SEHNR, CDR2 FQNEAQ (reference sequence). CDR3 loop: CASSLAGQETYGYTF. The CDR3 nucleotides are TGTGCCAGCAGCTTAGCCGGACAGGAGACCTATGGCTACACCTTC. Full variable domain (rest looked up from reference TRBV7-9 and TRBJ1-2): DTGVSQNPRHKITKRGQNVTFRCDPISEHNRLYWYRQTLGQGPEFLTYFQNEAQLEKSRLLSDRFSAERPKGSFSTLEIQRTEQGDSAMYLCASSLAGQETYGYTFGSGTRLTVV.

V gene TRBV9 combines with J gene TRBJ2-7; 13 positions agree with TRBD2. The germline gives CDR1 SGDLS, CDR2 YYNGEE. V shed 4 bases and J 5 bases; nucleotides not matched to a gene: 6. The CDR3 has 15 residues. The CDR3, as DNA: TGTGCCAGCAGCCCCTGGACTAGCGGGGGCAACGAGCAGTACTTC. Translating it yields CASSPWTSGGNEQYF.

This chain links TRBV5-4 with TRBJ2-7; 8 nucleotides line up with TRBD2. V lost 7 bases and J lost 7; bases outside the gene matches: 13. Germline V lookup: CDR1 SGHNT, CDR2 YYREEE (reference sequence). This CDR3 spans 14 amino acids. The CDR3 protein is CASGFRGGVEEQYF. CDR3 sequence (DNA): TGTGCCAGCGGATTCCGGGGGGGTGTTGAAGAGCAGTACTTC.

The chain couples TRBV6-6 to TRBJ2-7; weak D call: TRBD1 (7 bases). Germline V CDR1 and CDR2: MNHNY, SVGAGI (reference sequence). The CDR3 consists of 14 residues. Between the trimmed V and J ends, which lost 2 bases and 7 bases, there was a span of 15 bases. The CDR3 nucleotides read TGTGCCAGCAGTTACGCGGAGGGGGCTAAGGAGCAGTACTTC. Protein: CASSYAEGAKEQYF.

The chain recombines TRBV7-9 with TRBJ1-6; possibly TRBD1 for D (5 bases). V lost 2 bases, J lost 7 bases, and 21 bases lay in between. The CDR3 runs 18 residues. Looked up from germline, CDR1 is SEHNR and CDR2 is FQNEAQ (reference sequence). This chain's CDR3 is CASSLSFRGPGPNSPLHF. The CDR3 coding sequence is TGTGCCAGCAGCTTATCTTTTAGAGGACCGGGGCCGAATTCACCCCTCCACTTT.

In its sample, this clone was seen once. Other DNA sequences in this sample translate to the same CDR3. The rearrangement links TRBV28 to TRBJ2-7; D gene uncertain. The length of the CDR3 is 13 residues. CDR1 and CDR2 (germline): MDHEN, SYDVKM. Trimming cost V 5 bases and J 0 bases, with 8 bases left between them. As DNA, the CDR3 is TGTGCCAGCAGTCCCGTTTCCTCCTACGAGCAGTACTTC. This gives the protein CASSPVSSYEQYF.

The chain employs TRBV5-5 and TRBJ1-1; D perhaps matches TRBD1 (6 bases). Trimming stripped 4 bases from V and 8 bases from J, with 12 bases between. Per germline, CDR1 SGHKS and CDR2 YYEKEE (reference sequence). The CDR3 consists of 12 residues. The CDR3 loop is CASSPPGTEAFF. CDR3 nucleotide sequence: TGTGCCAGCAGCCCGCCCGGGACAGAAGCTTTCTTT. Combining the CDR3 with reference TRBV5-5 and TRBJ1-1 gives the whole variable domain DAGVTQSPTHLIKTRGQQVTLRCSPISGHKSVSWYQQVLGQGPQFIFQYYEKEERGRGNFPDRFSARQFPNYSSELNVNALLLGDSALYLCASSPPGTEAFFGQGTRLTVV.

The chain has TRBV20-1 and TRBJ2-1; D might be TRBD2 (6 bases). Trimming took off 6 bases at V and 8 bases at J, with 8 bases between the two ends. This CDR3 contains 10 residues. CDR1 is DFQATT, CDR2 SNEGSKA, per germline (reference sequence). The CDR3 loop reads CSAWRDEQFF. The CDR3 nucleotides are TGCAGTGCGTGGAGGGATGAGCAGTTCTTC.